This TCR beta chain was recorded in a study of response to subunit inactivated influenza vaccine. Study-wide results and limits: New T cells are recruited in small numbers by each seasonal influenza vaccination, according to the authors' suggestion.

Turning to this clonotype: The antigen is not known.

V shed 5 bases and J shed 0 bases, with 13 bases lying between them. Germline V lookup: CDR1 MNHEY, CDR2 SVGEGT. The CDR3 runs 15 residues. Each CDR3 protein is one row after TCRdb ran MiXCR on the RT-PCR reads. Altogether 600,000 to 700,000 distinct CDR3 sequences are present, 11% to 15% being singletons, with the ten largest covering less than 9%. This sequence was found in a man aged 45-65 years who received an inactivated influenza vaccine. Source: PBMCs from blood, taken roughly 15 days before vaccination. V gene TRBV6-2 or TRBV6-3 combines with J gene TRBJ1-2, with unresolved D. CDR3 sequence: CASSHRPRPNYGYTF. CDR3 nucleotides: TGTGCCAGCAGTCATAGACCGAGACCTAACTATGGCTACACCTTC.